This TCR beta chain derives from a study of T cell responses to AZD1222 COVID-19 vaccine. The V gene's germline CDR1 is GTSNPN and CDR2 SVGIG (reference sequence). The CDR3 runs 13 residues. With V trimmed by 0 bases and J by 8 bases, 6 bases remained unmatched. Sequenced by immunoSEQ multiplex PCR; TCRdb stores in-frame clones only, minus some. There are approximately 150,000 clones in the sample; about nine tenths occur only once, and 1.5% to 2% lies in the top ten. Broader study findings: Variant regions that are unmutated are reportedly the target of nearly half of spike-specific TCRs. White British people made up most donors, females outnumbered males, and clonal diversity was possibly underestimated.

This clone has just a few counts. Its antigen is unidentified. The receptor's source is an adult in good health. The chain combines TRBV30 with TRBJ1-2; 7 positions match TRBD1. The sample consisted of peripheral blood, taken on day 0 of AZD1222 vaccination. The CDR3 DNA reads TGTGCCTGGAGTGTACAGGGGCGTTCCGGCTACACCTTC. Translation gives CAWSVQGRSGYTF.